The present TCR beta chain was sequenced within a study of CD8 T cells in ankylosing spondylitis. General study results and limits: Those disease-linked clones were CD8+; they were also relatively rare in peripheral blood.

Trimming removed 4 bases from V and 5 bases from J, with 18 bases in between. Germline CDR1 reads SGHAT; CDR2 reads FQNNGV. The CDR3 is made up of 15 amino acids. Via MiXCR, TCRdb re-called the 5' RACE reads, giving one row per CDR3 protein. The table lists a few hundred thousand distinct CDR3 sequences, about a sixth of them singletons, with over 25% in the top ten. On this clonotype itself: The antigen remains unidentified.

The chain combines TRBV11-2 with TRBJ2-7; D might be TRBD1 (5 bases). Sequencing was carried out using blood, either unsorted or a sorted T cell fraction (not recorded which). The sequence was obtained from a male donor with ankylosing spondylitis or in good health (not recorded which). The CDR3 loop is CASSSLGPFRDEQYF. In DNA form, the CDR3 reads TGTGCCAGCAGCTCGCTGGGGCCCTTCCGGGACGAGCAGTACTTC.